The 10 T cell receptor beta chains in this list originate from one sample, sequenced in a study of beta chain features in type 1 diabetes. The entirety of the isolated RNA underwent reverse transcription, so expressed TCRB transcripts were sequenced. The protocol was immunoSEQ multiplex PCR, while the TCRdb copy is restricted to in-frame clones and leaves out a portion. The sample yields about 470,000 clones, approximately 30% seen once. Sequenced input: naive CD4+ T cells from blood. The receptors stem from a man between 18 and 35 years old in good health.

The chain combines TRBV5-1 with TRBJ2-5; D might be TRBD1 (5 bases). Trimming stripped 2 bases from V and 1 base from J, with 9 bases between. The germline gives CDR1 SGHRS, CDR2 YFSETQ. This CDR3 contains 14 residues. The CDR3 protein is CASSFQGAQETQYF. CDR3 sequence (DNA): TGCGCCAGCAGCTTTCAAGGGGCCCAAGAGACCCAGTACTTC.

This clone was seen a few times. An end of the junction differs from the germline gene, which may be a read error. The rearrangement uses TRBV28 and TRBJ2-7; 7 nucleotides line up with TRBD2. Germline V gene data show CDR1 as MDHEN and CDR2 as SYDVKM. The CDR3 contains 11 residues. In DNA form, the CDR3 reads TGTGCCAGCAGTTCCCACCGGGCTAGCGGCTTC. This translates into CASSSHRASGF.

The V and J genes are TRBV30 and TRBJ2-7; 8 bases map to TRBD1. This CDR3 contains 14 residues. Trimming at V came to 3 bases and at J to 6 bases, leaving 10 bases not matched to a gene. Per the germline V gene, CDR1 is GTSNPN and CDR2 is SVGIG (reference sequence). The CDR3 is CAWSTAGTGGEQYF. CDR3 sequence (DNA): TGTGCCTGGAGCACAGCAGGAACAGGGGGCGAGCAGTACTTC.

This clone was counted a few times. This chain connects TRBV6-4 to TRBJ1-2, with D unresolved. Germline V gives CDR1 MRHNA, CDR2 SNTAGT. V dropped 4 bases and J dropped 6 bases, with 12 bases sitting between them. This CDR3 spans 13 amino acids. CDR3 region: CASSATLSHGYTF. The CDR3 nucleotides are TGTGCCAGCAGTGCGACCCTATCGCATGGCTACACCTTC.

The CDR3 loop is CASLGPKGTEAFF. Here the CDR3 DNA reads TGTGCCAGCTTGGGCCCTAAGGGGACTGAAGCTTTCTTT. The chain joins TRBV25-1 to TRBJ1-1; possible D gene TRBD1, 5 bases. V shed 8 bases and J shed 5 bases, with 15 bases lying between them. The CDR3 has 13 amino acids. The V gene's germline CDR1 is MGHDK and CDR2 SYGVNS.

CDR3 DNA sequence: TGTGCCACCAGCAGAGATGGAAGCGGGAGTGGTGAGACCCAGTACTTC. Protein sequence: CATSRDGSGSGETQYF. This chain uses TRBV15 with TRBJ2-5; the match to TRBD2 covers 8 bases. Germline V gene lookup returns CDR1 LNHNV and CDR2 YYDKDF (reference sequence). This CDR3 contains 16 residues. With 0 bases clipped from V and 5 bases from J, the junction kept 8 bases outside the gene matches.

This clone was counted a few times. The chain joins TRBV15 to TRBJ2-5; maybe TRBD1 (6 bases). V lost 6 bases and J 1 base, leaving 12 bases between the germline ends. The germline V gene has CDR1 LNHNV and CDR2 YYDKDF (reference sequence). The CDR3 consists of 14 residues. The CDR3 reads CATRARGTQETQYF. As DNA, the CDR3 is TGTGCCACCAGGGCGAGGGGGACCCAAGAGACCCAGTACTTC.

The chain uses TRBV29-1 and TRBJ2-5; D may be TRBD2 (6 bases). The CDR3 loop spans 13 amino acids. Trimming stripped 3 bases from V and 3 bases from J, with 11 bases between. Germline CDR1 and CDR2: SQVTM and ANQGSEA. CDR3 protein: CSVERGGEETQYF. CDR3 nucleotides: TGCAGCGTTGAGCGGGGAGGAGAAGAGACCCAGTACTTC.

The chain is built from TRBV30 and TRBJ1-4, with D unresolved. CDR3 length: 14 amino acids. Germline values: CDR1 GTSNPN, CDR2 SVGIG (reference sequence). The germline V and J ends were trimmed by 3 bases and 5 bases, with 13 bases remaining between them. CDR3 sequence: CAWRMMGRNEKLFF. For the CDR3, the DNA is TGTGCCTGGAGGATGATGGGCCGAAATGAAAAACTGTTTTTT.

The chain links TRBV14 to TRBJ2-7, with 10 positions matching TRBD2. The ends lost 8 bases at V and 1 base at J; junction bases unmatched: 5. The CDR3 is 14 residues long. The germline V gene has CDR1 SGHDN and CDR2 FVKESK. For the CDR3, the DNA is TGTGCCAGCCGGCTAGCGGGAGATTCCTACGAGCAGTACTTC. Protein sequence: CASRLAGDSYEQYF.